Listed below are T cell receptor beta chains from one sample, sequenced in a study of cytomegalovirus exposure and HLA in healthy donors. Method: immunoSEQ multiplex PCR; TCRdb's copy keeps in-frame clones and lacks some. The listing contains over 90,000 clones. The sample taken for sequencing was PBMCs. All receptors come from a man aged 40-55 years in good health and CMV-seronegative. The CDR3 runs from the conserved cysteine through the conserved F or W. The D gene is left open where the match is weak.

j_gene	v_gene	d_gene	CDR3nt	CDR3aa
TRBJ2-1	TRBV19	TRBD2	TGTGCCAGTAGCTGGGGGACTAGCGGTACCTACAATGAGCAGTTCTTC	CASSWGTSGTYNEQFF
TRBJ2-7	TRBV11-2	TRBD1	TGTGCCAGCAGCTCTACCGGGACAGGGTGGTACGAGCAGTACTTC	CASSSTGTGWYEQYF
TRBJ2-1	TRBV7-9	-	TGTGCCAGCAGCTTAGCGTTGGGCTATGAGCAGTTCTTC	CASSLALGYEQFF
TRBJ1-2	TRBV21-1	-	TGTGCCAGCAGCAATCTTCAGGGGCACGTTGGCTACACCTTC	CASSNLQGHVGYTF
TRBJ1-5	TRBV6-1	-	TGTGCCAGCAGTGAAGGGGGCGGGGGTAGCAATCAGCCCCAGCATTTT	CASSEGGGGSNQPQHF
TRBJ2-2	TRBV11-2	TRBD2	TGTGCCAGCAGCCGACGAGCGGGAGGGACCGGGGAGCTGTTTTTT	CASSRRAGGTGELFF
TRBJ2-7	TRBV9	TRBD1	TGTGCCAGCAGCGAACAGGGGTCCGGCGAGCAGTACTTC	CASSEQGSGEQYF
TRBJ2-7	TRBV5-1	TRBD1	TGCGCCAGCAGCTTTTCTGGGACAGGGGGAGACTACGAGCAGTACTTC	CASSFSGTGGDYEQYF
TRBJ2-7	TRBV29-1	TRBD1	TGCAGCGTTGGATCCGGACAGGGTTACGAGCAGTACTTC	CSVGSGQGYEQYF
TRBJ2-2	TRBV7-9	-	TGTGCCAGCAGCCTTCAGGGTGCCGGGGAGCTGTTTTTT	CASSLQGAGELFF
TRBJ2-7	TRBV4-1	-	TGCGCCAGCAGCCAAGCTCCTAGCAGCGTCTACGAGCAGTACTTC	CASSQAPSSVYEQYF
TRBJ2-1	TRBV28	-	TGTGCCAGCAGTTTAGCGGGATCTGTCGGTGAGCAGTTCTTC	CASSLAGSVGEQFF
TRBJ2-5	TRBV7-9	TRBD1	TGTGCCAGCAGTTATGGCAACTGGGGACAGGGACAAGAGACCCAGTACTTC	CASSYGNWGQGQETQYF
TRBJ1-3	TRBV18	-	TGTGCCAGCTCAACAAATACAGGCACTGGAAACACCATATATTTT	CASSTNTGTGNTIYF
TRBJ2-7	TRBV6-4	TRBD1	TGTGCCAGTACCCGGGACAGGGTTACCTACGAGCAGTACTTC	CASTRDRVTYEQYF
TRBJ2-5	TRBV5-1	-	TGCGCCAGCAGCCGGCAGGGAGGACAAGAGACCCAGTACTTC	CASSRQGGQETQYF
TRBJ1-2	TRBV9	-	TGTGCCAGCAGCGTAGTGAAACAGCCCCTCACCTTC	CASSVVKQPLTF
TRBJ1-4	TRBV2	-	TGTGCCAGCAGCGGAGGGGTATCTGTAAATGAAAAACTGTTTTTT	CASSGGVSVNEKLFF
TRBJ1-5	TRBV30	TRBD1	TGTGCCTGGGGGACAGGGCCCCTTAATAGCAATCAGCCCCAGCATTTT	CAWGTGPLNSNQPQHF
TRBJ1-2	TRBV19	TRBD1	TGTGCCAGTAGTATAACAGGGGGCAACTATGGCTACACCTTC	CASSITGGNYGYTF
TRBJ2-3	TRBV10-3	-	TGTGCCATCAGTATAACAGATACGCAGTATTTT	CAISITDTQYF
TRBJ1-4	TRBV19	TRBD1	TGTGCCAGTAGCGGGGACAGATATAATGAAAAACTGTTTTTT	CASSGDRYNEKLFF
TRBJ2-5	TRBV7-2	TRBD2	TGTGCCAGCAGCTTAGAGAGGGGCGGGGGGACCCAGTACTTC	CASSLERGGGTQYF